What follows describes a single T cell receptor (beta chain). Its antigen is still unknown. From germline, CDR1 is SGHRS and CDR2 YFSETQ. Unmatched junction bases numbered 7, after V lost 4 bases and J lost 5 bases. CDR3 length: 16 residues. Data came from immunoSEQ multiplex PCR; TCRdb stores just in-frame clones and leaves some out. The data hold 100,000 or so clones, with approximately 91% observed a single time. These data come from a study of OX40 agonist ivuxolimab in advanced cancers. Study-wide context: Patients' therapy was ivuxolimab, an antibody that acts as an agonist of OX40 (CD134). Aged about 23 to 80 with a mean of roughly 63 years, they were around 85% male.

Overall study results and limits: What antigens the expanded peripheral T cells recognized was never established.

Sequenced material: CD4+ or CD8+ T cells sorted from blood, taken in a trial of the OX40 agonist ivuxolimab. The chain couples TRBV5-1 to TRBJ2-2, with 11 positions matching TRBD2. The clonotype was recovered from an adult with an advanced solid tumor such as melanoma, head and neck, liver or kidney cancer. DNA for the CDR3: TGCGCCAGCAGCGCCCCGGGACTAGCGGCTACCGGGGAGCTGTTTTTT. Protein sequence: CASSAPGLAATGELFF.